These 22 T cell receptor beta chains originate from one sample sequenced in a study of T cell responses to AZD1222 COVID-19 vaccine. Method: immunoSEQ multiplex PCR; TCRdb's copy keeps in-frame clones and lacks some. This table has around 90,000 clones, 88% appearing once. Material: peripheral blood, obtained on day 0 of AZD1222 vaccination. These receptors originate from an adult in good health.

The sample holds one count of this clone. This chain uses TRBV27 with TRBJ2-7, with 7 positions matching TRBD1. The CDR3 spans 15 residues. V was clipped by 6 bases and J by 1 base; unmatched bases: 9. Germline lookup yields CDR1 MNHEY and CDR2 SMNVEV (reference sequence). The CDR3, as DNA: TGTGCCAGCAGACTACAGGGGCAACCTTCCTACGAGCAGTACTTC. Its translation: CASRLQGQPSYEQYF.

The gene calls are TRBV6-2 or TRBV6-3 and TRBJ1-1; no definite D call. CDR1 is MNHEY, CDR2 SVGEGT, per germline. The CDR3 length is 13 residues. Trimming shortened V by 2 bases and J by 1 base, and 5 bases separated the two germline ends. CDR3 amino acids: CASSYKPNTEAFF. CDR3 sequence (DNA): TGTGCCAGCAGTTACAAACCGAACACTGAAGCTTTCTTT.

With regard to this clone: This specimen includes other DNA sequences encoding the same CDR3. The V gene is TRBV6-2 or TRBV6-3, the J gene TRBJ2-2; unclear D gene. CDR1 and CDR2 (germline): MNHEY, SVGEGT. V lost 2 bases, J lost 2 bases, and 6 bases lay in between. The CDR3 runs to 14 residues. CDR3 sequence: CASSYGGNTGELFF. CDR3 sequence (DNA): TGTGCCAGCAGTTACGGCGGAAACACCGGGGAGCTGTTTTTT.

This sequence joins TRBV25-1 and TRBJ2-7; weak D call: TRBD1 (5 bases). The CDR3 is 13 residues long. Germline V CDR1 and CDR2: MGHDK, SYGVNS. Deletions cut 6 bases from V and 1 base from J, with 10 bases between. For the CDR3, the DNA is TGTGCCAGCAGATCTACAGGTTCCTACGAGCAGTACTTC. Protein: CASRSTGSYEQYF.

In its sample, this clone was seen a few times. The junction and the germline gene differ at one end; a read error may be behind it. This CDR3 is CASKGTSGASDEQYF. In nucleotides, the CDR3 is TGTGCCAGCAAAGGGACTAGCGGGGCCTCCGACGAGCAGTACTTC. This chain joins TRBV6-5 and TRBJ2-7; 13 nucleotides agree with TRBD2. The CDR3 has 15 amino acids. Germline V gene sequence: CDR1 MNHEY, CDR2 SVGAGI.

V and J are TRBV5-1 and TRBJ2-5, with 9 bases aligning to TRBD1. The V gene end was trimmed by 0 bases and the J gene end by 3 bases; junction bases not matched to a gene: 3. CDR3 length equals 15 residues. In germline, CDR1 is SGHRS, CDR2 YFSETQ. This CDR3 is CASSLDRGLEETQYF. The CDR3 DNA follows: TGCGCCAGCAGCTTGGACAGGGGGCTCGAAGAGACCCAGTACTTC. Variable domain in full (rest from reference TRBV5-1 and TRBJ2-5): KAGVTQTPRYLIKTRGQQVTLSCSPISGHRSVSWYQQTPGQGLQFLFEYFSETQRNKGNFPGRFSGRQFSNSRSEMNVSTLELGDSALYLCASSLDRGLEETQYFGPGTRLLVL.

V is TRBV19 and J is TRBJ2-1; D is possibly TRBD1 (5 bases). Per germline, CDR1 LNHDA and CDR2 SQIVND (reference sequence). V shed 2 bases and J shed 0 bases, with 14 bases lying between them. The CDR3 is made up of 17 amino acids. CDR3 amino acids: CASSIRTPNPSYNEQFF. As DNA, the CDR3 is TGTGCCAGTAGTATAAGGACACCCAACCCCTCCTACAATGAGCAGTTCTTC.

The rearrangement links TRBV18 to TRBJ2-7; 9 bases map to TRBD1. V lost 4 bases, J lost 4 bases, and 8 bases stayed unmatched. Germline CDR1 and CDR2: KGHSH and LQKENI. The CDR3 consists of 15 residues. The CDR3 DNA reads TGTGCCAGCTCACTCGGACAGGGGAGCACGTACGAGCAGTACTTC. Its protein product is CASSLGQGSTYEQYF.

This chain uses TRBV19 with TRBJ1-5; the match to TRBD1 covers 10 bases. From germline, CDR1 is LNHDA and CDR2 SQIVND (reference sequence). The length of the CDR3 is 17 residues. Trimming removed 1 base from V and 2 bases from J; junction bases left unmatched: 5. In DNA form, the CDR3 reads TGTGCCAGTAGTATAGCCCGGGGGACAGGGGGCAATCAGCCCCAGCATTTT. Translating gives CASSIARGTGGNQPQHF.

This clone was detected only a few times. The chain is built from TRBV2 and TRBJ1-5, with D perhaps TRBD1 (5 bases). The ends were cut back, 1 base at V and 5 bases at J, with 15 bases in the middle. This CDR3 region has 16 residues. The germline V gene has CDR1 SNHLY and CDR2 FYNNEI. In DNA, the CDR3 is TGTGCCAGCAGTGAAGGGGGACGGAGGATTTATCAGCCCCAGCATTTT. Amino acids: CASSEGGRRIYQPQHF. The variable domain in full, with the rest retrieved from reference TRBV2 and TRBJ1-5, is EPEVTQTPSHQVTQMGQEVILRCVPISNHLYFYWYRQILGQKVEFLVSFYNNEISEKSEIFDDQFSVERPDGSNFTLKIRSTKLEDSAMYFCASSEGGRRIYQPQHFGDGTRLSIL.

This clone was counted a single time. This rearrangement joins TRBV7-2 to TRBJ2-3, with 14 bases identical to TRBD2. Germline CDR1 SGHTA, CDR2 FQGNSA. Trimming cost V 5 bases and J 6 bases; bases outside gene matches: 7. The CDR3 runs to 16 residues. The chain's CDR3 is CASSPGLAGGVDTQYF. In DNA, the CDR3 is TGTGCCAGCAGCCCCGGACTAGCGGGGGGCGTGGATACGCAGTATTTT.

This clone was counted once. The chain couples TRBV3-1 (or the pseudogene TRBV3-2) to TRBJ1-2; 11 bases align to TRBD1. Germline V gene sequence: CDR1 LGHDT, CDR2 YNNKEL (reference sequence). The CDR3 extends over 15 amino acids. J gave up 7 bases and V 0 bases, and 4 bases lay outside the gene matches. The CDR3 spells CASSQDPGQGAGYTF. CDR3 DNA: TGTGCCAGCAGCCAAGATCCAGGACAGGGGGCTGGCTACACCTTC.

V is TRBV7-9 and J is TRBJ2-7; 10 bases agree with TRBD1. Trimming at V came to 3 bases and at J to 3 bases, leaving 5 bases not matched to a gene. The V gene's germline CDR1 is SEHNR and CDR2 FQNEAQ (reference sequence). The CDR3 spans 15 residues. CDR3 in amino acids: CASSLTGTGVYEQYF. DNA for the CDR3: TGTGCCAGCAGCTTGACCGGGACAGGGGTCTACGAGCAGTACTTC. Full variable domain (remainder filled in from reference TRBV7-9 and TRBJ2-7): DTGVSQNPRHKITKRGQNVTFRCDPISEHNRLYWYRQTLGQGPEFLTYFQNEAQLEKSRLLSDRFSAERPKGSFSTLEIQRTEQGDSAMYLCASSLTGTGVYEQYFGPGTRLTVT.

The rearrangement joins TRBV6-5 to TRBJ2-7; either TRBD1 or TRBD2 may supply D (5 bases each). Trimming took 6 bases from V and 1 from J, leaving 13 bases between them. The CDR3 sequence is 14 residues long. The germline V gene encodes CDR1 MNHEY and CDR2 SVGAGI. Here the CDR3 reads CASRKGTGSYEQYF. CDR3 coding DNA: TGTGCCAGCAGAAAAGGGACGGGTTCCTACGAGCAGTACTTC.

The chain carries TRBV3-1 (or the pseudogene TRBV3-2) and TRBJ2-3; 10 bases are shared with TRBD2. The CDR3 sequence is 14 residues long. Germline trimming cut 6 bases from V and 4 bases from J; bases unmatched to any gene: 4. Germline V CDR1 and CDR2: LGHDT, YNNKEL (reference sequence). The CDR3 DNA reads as TGTGCCAGCAGTCAAAGCGGGGGGGCAGATACGCAGTATTTT. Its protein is CASSQSGGADTQYF.

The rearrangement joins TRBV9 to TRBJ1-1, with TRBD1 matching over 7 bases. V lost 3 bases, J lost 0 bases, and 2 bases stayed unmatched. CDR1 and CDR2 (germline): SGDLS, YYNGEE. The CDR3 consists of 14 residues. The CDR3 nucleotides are TGTGCCAGCAGCGGGGGACAGCTGAACACTGAAGCTTTCTTT. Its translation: CASSGGQLNTEAFF.

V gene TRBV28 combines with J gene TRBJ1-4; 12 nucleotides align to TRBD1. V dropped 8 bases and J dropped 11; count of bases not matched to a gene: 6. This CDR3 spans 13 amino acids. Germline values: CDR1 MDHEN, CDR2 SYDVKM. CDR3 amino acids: CASRGQGAIKLFF. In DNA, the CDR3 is TGTGCCAGCCGGGGACAGGGGGCCATTAAACTGTTTTTT.

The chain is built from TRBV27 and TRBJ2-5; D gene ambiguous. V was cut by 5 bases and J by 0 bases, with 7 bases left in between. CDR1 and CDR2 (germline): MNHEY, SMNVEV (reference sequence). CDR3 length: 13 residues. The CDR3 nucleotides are TGTGCCAGCAGTCCGACGTACCAAGAGACCCAGTACTTC. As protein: CASSPTYQETQYF.

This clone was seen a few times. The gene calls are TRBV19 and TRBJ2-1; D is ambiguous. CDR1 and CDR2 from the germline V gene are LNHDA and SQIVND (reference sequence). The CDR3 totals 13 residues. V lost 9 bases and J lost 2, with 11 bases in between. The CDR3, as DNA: TGTGCCAGCTTATTACGGGCCTACAATGAGCAGTTCTTC. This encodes CASLLRAYNEQFF.

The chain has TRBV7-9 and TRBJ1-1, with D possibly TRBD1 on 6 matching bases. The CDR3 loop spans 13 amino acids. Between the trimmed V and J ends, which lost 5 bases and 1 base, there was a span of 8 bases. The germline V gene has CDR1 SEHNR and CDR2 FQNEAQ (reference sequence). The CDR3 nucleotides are TGTGCCAGCAGCAGGGGGGCGAACACTGAAGCTTTCTTT. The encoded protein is CASSRGANTEAFF.

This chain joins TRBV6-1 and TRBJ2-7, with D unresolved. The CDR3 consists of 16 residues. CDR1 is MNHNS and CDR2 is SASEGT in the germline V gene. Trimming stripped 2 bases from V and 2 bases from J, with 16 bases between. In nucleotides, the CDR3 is TGTGCCAGCAGTGAAAGATCAACAGTACTTACCTACGAGCAGTACTTC. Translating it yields CASSERSTVLTYEQYF.

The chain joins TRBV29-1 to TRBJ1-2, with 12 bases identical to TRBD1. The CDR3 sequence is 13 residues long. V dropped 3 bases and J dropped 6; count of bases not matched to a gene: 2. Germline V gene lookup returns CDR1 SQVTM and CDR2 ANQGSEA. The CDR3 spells CSVEGQGAHGYTF. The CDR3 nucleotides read TGCAGCGTTGAGGGACAGGGGGCCCATGGCTACACCTTC.